Sequencing of this TCR beta chain was carried out in a study of metastatic and nonmetastatic thyroid tumors. Study as a whole: Samples came from malignant and benign thyroid patients, and repertoires were compared across blood and tumor or nodule tissue. Broader study findings: Malignant thyroid tumors reportedly had TCR beta diversity that was significantly higher than in benign nodules, in blood and tumor.

Every patient underwent thyroid surgery untreated. This CDR3 comprises 15 residues. CDR1 is MNHEY and CDR2 is SVGEGT in the germline V gene. Trimming took 7 bases from V and 2 from J, leaving 17 bases between them. As regards this clone: Its antigen is still unknown.

As handled by the study authors: The distant-metastasis classifier for papillary thyroid cancer was built from CDR3 differences across clinicopathological groups. TCRdb re-clonotyped the PCR reads through MiXCR. None of the V and J calls come from the authors' own analysis; TCRdb made them. The data contain tens of thousands of clones, 28% of them singletons. The chain uses TRBV6-2 or TRBV6-3 and TRBJ2-5; no firm D call. Sequencing was done on a sample of tumor tissue. This TCR derives from a male donor with papillary thyroid cancer or a benign thyroid nodule (not recorded which). Some clones in this sample may be carry-over from other donors' samples. CDR3 protein: CASTTNYRRQETQYF. The CDR3, as DNA: TGTGCCAGCACTACCAATTACAGAAGGCAAGAGACCCAGTACTTC.